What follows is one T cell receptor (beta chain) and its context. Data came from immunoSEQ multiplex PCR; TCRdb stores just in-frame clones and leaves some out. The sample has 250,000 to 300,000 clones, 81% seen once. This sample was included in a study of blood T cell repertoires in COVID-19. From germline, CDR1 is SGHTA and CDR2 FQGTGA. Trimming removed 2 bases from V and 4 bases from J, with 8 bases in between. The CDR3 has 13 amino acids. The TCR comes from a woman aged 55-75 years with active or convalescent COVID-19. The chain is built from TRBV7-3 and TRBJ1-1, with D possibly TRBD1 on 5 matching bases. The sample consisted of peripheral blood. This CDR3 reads CASSLRRATEAFF. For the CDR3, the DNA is TGTGCCAGCAGCTTACGCAGGGCCACTGAAGCTTTCTTT. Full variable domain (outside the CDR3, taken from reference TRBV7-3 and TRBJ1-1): GAGVSQTPSNKVTEKGKYVELRCDPISGHTALYWYRQSLGQGPEFLIYFQGTGAADDSGLPNDRFFAVRPEGSVSTLKIQRTERGDSAVYLCASSLRRATEAFFGQGTRLTVV.